A single sample gave rise to the 5 T cell receptor beta chains below, sequenced in a study of blood T cell repertoires in COVID-19. Sequencing was performed with immunoSEQ multiplex PCR; in TCRdb, only in-frame clones are kept and a portion is missing. This table has some 290,000 clones, roughly 90% appearing once. The specimen sequenced was PBMCs or T cells enriched from blood (not recorded which). Receptors originate from a young woman who had been exposed to COVID-19.

The V gene is TRBV18, the J gene TRBJ1-4; D remains unclear. The CDR3 contains 15 residues. V gave up 3 bases and J gave up 6 bases, with 14 bases separating them. From germline, CDR1 is KGHSH and CDR2 LQKENI. In DNA, the CDR3 is TGTGCCAGCTCACCCGCGGCAGATCGACATGAAAAACTGTTTTTT. Residues: CASSPAADRHEKLFF.

The V and J genes are TRBV3-1 (or the pseudogene TRBV3-2) and TRBJ2-7; 11 bases map to TRBD1. CDR3 length: 15 residues. J gave up 5 bases and V 3 bases, and 6 bases lay outside the gene matches. Germline loops: CDR1 LGHDT, CDR2 YNNKEL (reference sequence). CDR3: CASSHFRDRGNEQYF. DNA for the CDR3: TGTGCCAGCAGCCACTTCCGGGACAGGGGGAACGAGCAGTACTTC.

The table lists this clone with a count of one. V and J are TRBV2 and TRBJ1-5, with D perhaps matching TRBD1 (6 bases). V lost 6 bases and J lost 6, with 15 bases in between. The length of the CDR3 is 14 residues. Germline-derived CDR1 and CDR2 are SNHLY and FYNNEI. CDR3 in DNA: TGTGCCAGCAGGAGAGTCGCGGACAGTCAGCCCCAGCATTTT. This codes for CASRRVADSQPQHF.

The V call is TRBV4-1, the J call TRBJ1-1; no reliable D call. CDR1 and CDR2 (germline): MGHRA, YSYEKL. The CDR3 loop spans 14 amino acids. The V and J ends lost 2 bases and 7 bases respectively, with 14 bases between them. The DNA for the CDR3 is TGCGCCAGCAGCCAATTTTCCGTTGGAGATGAAGCTTTCTTT. It is translated as CASSQFSVGDEAFF.

This clone was recorded once. CDR3 nucleotides: TGTGCCACCAGCCCACGGATGGAGGGGAATCAGTACTTC. Protein sequence: CATSPRMEGNQYF. The chain is built from TRBV15 and TRBJ2-7, with D possibly TRBD2 on 6 matching bases. Germline CDR1 LNHNV, CDR2 YYDKDF (reference sequence). This CDR3 has 13 amino acids. Trimming left V 5 bases short and J 10 bases short, with 18 bases between.